Presented here are 29 T cell receptor beta chains from one specimen sequenced in a study of T-cell reconstitution after alpha-beta-depleted transplantation in children. Unique molecular identifiers featured in how the TCRbeta library was prepared. TCRdb fed the PCR reads into MiXCR, producing one record per CDR3 protein. The sample records some 10,000 distinct CDR3 sequences, about 15% being singletons. This specimen consisted of PBMCs, mostly from graft donor cells, obtained 60 days after TCRalphabeta/CD19-depleted stem cell transplant. The receptors come from a male patient younger than 18 who had a stem cell transplant for acute lymphoblastic leukemia, so the T cells may come from the graft donor.

This clonotype came up many times. The chain uses TRBV4-1 and TRBJ2-1, with D hard to call. CDR3 length: 15 residues. V was cut by 1 base and J by 0 bases, with 7 bases left in between. Per the germline V gene, CDR1 is MGHRA and CDR2 is YSYEKL. CDR3 protein: CASSQGVISYNEQFF. CDR3 bases: TGCGCCAGCAGCCAAGGGGTTATCTCCTACAATGAGCAGTTCTTC.

The V call is TRBV5-5, the J call TRBJ2-1; no definite D call. The CDR3 has 15 residues. Trimming took 9 bases from V and 8 from J, leaving 24 bases between them. From germline, CDR1 is SGHKS and CDR2 YYEKEE (reference sequence). CDR3 sequence reads: CAMGRWLGVNDEQFF. CDR3 bases: TGTGCCATGGGCCGTTGGCTAGGAGTTAACGATGAGCAGTTCTTC.

This clonotype was counted ten times or more. The chain is built from TRBV7-8 and TRBJ1-2; TRBD1 might be the D (6 bases). The CDR3 consists of 13 residues. Germline loops: CDR1 SGHVS, CDR2 FQNEAQ. The V gene lost 5 bases and the J gene lost 7 bases, with 14 bases spanning the gap. The CDR3 sequence: CASSTGQGSGYTF. The CDR3 DNA sequence: TGTGCCAGCAGCACCGGGCAGGGGTCTGGCTACACCTTC.

This clonotype was observed many times. CDR3 coding DNA: TGCGCCAGCAGCTTTACGACTAGCGGGGGAGAGACCCAGTACTTC. This translates into CASSFTTSGGETQYF. The V and J genes are TRBV5-1 and TRBJ2-5; 12 bases are shared with TRBD2. V was clipped by 2 bases and J by 4 bases; unmatched bases: 3. CDR1 and CDR2 (germline): SGHRS, YFSETQ. This CDR3 is 15 amino acids long.

This clonotype was seen repeatedly, ten times or more. The chain employs TRBV29-1 and TRBJ1-1, with D uncertain. There are 11 residues in the CDR3. V was shortened by 7 bases and J by 0 bases, with 6 bases between the two germline ends. Germline loops: CDR1 SQVTM, CDR2 ANQGSEA. The CDR3 spells CSGGLNTEAFF. The CDR3, as DNA: TGCAGCGGGGGTCTGAACACTGAAGCTTTCTTT. The full variable domain, rest sourced from reference TRBV29-1 and TRBJ1-1, is SAVISQKPSRDICQRGTSLTIQCQVDSQVTMMFWYRQQPGQSLTLIATANQGSEATYESGFVIDKFPISRPNLTFSTLTVSNMSPEDSSIYLCSGGLNTEAFFGQGTRLTVV.

This clonotype was seen ten or more times. The chain recombines TRBV4-2 with TRBJ1-2; TRBD1 matches at 12 bases. The germline CDR1 and CDR2 sequences are LGHNA and YNFKEQ. V lost 0 bases and J lost 0; bases outside the gene matches: 14. The CDR3 contains 21 residues. CDR3 in DNA: TGTGCCAGCAGCCAAGAGGGGGACAGGGGGCGGATGACGAGGGCTAACTATGGCTACACCTTC. Its translation is CASSQEGDRGRMTRANYGYTF.

In regard to this clonotype: A clone one base away is much larger, so this may be a read error. The chain is built from TRBV12-3 or TRBV12-4 and TRBJ2-7; a weak D match, TRBD1 (6 bases). The CDR3 consists of 14 residues. CDR3 in amino acids: CAGSADRDIYEQYF. CDR3 DNA: TGTGCCGGCAGTGCGGACCGGGACATCTACGAGCAGTACTTC.

The sample holds many counts of this clonotype. V is TRBV20-1 and J is TRBJ1-2; weak D call: TRBD1 (6 bases). V lost 3 bases and J 1 base, leaving 15 bases between the germline ends. This CDR3 spans 15 amino acids. Per the germline V gene, CDR1 is DFQATT and CDR2 is SNEGSKA (reference sequence). The CDR3 DNA sequence: TGCAGTGCTAGTTGTCGGCGGGACAATAACTATGGCTACACCTTC. Its protein product is CSASCRRDNNYGYTF.

This clonotype was observed many times. The rearrangement links TRBV5-5 to TRBJ2-7; 10 positions match TRBD1. CDR1 and CDR2 (germline): SGHKS, YYEKEE (reference sequence). There are 16 residues in the CDR3. V was clipped by 0 bases and J by 2 bases; unmatched bases: 5. In DNA form, the CDR3 reads TGTGCCAGCAGCTTGGGGGGACAGGGGCCCCCCTACGAGCAGTACTTC. Protein: CASSLGGQGPPYEQYF. Based on the CDR3 plus reference TRBV5-5 and TRBJ2-7, the full variable domain is DAGVTQSPTHLIKTRGQQVTLRCSPISGHKSVSWYQQVLGQGPQFIFQYYEKEERGRGNFPDRFSARQFPNYSSELNVNALLLGDSALYLCASSLGGQGPPYEQYFGPGTRLTVT.

This clonotype ranks as medium-sized. The genes are TRBV4-1 and TRBJ2-7; weak D call: TRBD1 (5 bases). The CDR3 sequence is 19 residues long. Germline CDR1 and CDR2: MGHRA and YSYEKL. V lost 0 bases and J 7 bases, leaving 28 bases between the germline ends. The CDR3 protein is CASSQDSGSGSLLSREQYF. In nucleotides, the CDR3 is TGCGCCAGCAGCCAAGATTCAGGGTCAGGATCCCTACTTTCTCGGGAGCAGTACTTC.

This clonotype has ten or more counts. The chain uses TRBV20-1 and TRBJ2-5; 7 positions match TRBD1. The length of the CDR3 is 15 residues. The V gene's germline CDR1 is DFQATT and CDR2 SNEGSKA (reference sequence). Trimming cost V 0 bases and J 2 bases; bases outside gene matches: 6. The CDR3 coding sequence is TGCAGTGCTAGAGAGAGGAGCAGGGGGCAAGAGACCCAGTACTTC. Translated, it gives CSARERSRGQETQYF.

Comments on this clonotype: This could be a read error, since a much larger clone is one nucleotide away. The chain couples TRBV7-3 to TRBJ1-1; no reliable D call. Trimming stripped 5 bases from V and 1 base from J, with 17 bases between. There are 16 residues in the CDR3. Germline CDR1 is SGHTA and CDR2 is FQGTGA. CDR3 region: CASSPTGSAENTEAFF. DNA of the CDR3: TGTGCCAGCAGCCCCACGGGGTCGGCTGAGAACACTGAAGCTTTCTTT.

This clonotype has a count of ten or more. This chain connects TRBV24-1 to TRBJ2-3; D remains ambiguous. The CDR3 totals 13 residues. V was cut by 6 bases and J by 2 bases, with 8 bases left in between. Germline V gene lookup returns CDR1 KGHDR and CDR2 SFDVKD. This CDR3 is CATSRRDTDTQYF. CDR3 coding DNA: TGTGCCACCAGTAGGCGCGACACAGATACGCAGTATTTT.

With regard to this clonotype: A much larger clone is a single base away; this may be a read error. The rearrangement links TRBV4-3 to TRBJ2-1; 7 bases match TRBD2. Germline assignment: CDR1 LGHNA and CDR2 YSLEER. The CDR3 covers 16 residues. DNA for the CDR3: TGCGCCAGCCGCCAAGATTGGCGGGGGTTATACAATGAGCAGTTCTTC. As protein: CASRQDWRGLYNEQFF.

This clonotype was detected many times. Compared with germline, one end of the junction differs, possibly owing to a read error. The chain is built from TRBV7-2 and TRBJ2-7; TRBD2 matches at 10 bases. Per the germline V gene, CDR1 is SGHTA and CDR2 is FQGNSA. The CDR3 totals 14 residues. The CDR3 reads CASSIAGGLYEQYF. The CDR3 coding sequence is TGTGCCAGCAGCATAGCGGGGGGCCTATACGAGCAGTACTTC.

The chain employs TRBV12-3 or TRBV12-4 and TRBJ2-1, with 7 bases aligning to TRBD2. The ends lost 1 base at V and 7 bases at J; junction bases unmatched: 1. CDR3 length equals 13 residues. The CDR3 nucleotides read TGTGCCAGCAGTTTAGTCGGGGGGAATGAGCAGTTCTTC. Translation: CASSLVGGNEQFF.

The CDR3 DNA follows: TGCAGTGCTACTACGGGAGGAGCTCCCGTCGAGCAGTACTTC. Residues: CSATTGGAPVEQYF. This chain joins TRBV20-1 and TRBJ2-7; TRBD2 aligns across 7 bases. This CDR3 spans 14 amino acids. Trimming took 4 bases from V and 6 from J; bases not matched to a gene: 12. Germline loops: CDR1 DFQATT, CDR2 SNEGSKA (reference sequence).

The V gene is TRBV7-8, the J gene TRBJ1-1; no reliable D call. The CDR3 runs to 14 residues. Per germline, CDR1 SGHVS and CDR2 FQNEAQ. V gave up 5 bases and J gave up 5 bases, with 15 bases separating them. This CDR3 reads CASSPPGRVTEAFF. Here the CDR3 DNA reads TGTGCCAGCAGCCCACCCGGGAGGGTAACTGAAGCTTTCTTT.

This clonotype is categorized as medium-sized. The chain recombines TRBV3-2 with TRBJ2-1; the table gives TRBD2 as D, unverified against the DNA. TRBV3-2 is deemed a pseudogene. The CDR3 loop spans 18 amino acids. CDR3 coding DNA: TGTGCCAGCAGCCCCGCGGGAGGACTAGCGGGGTACTACAATGAGCAGTTCTTC. This translates into CASSPAGGLAGYYNEQFF.

This clonotype was seen more than once but under ten times. The rearrangement uses TRBV11-2 and TRBJ2-5; 7 bases are shared with TRBD1. J lost 1 base, V lost 1 base, and 6 bases had no gene match. The CDR3 is 16 residues long. Germline V CDR1 and CDR2: SGHAT, FQNNGV. The CDR3 coding sequence is TGTGCCAGCAGCTTAGGGGGGACAGCCCTCCAAGAGACCCAGTACTTC. Its translation is CASSLGGTALQETQYF.

The chain employs TRBV12-3 or TRBV12-4 and TRBJ1-6, with D possibly matching TRBD1 (5 bases). V was shortened by 3 bases and J by 6 bases, with 9 bases between the two germline ends. CDR3 length: 14 residues. The CDR3 loop is CASSFQGLNSPLHF. CDR3 DNA: TGTGCCAGCAGTTTCCAGGGACTTAATTCACCCCTCCACTTT.

This clonotype was observed at least ten times. This sequence joins TRBV28 and TRBJ1-4; D gene unclear. The CDR3 totals 15 residues. V lost 3 bases, J lost 7 bases, and 15 bases lay in between. Germline values: CDR1 MDHEN, CDR2 SYDVKM. The CDR3 here is CASSLRFVSSEKLFF. The CDR3 DNA is TGTGCCAGCAGTTTGCGCTTCGTAAGCAGTGAAAAACTGTTTTTT. Together with reference TRBV28 and TRBJ1-4, the CDR3 gives the full variable domain: DVKVTQSSRYLVKRTGEKVFLECVQDMDHENMFWYRQDPGLGLRLIYFSYDVKMKEKGDIPEGYSVSREKKERFSLILESASTNQTSMYLCASSLRFVSSEKLFFGSGTQLSVL.

There are many counts of this clonotype. The chain uses TRBV10-3 and TRBJ1-1, with D hard to call. Deletions cut 4 bases from V and 4 bases from J, with 13 bases between. Per the germline V gene, CDR1 is ENHRY and CDR2 is SYGVKD. The CDR3 is 14 amino acids. The CDR3 loop reads CAISGRGQSTEAFF. As DNA, the CDR3 is TGTGCCATCAGTGGACGGGGTCAGAGCACTGAAGCTTTCTTT.

As for this clonotype: A much larger clone differs from this one at a single base, so this may be a read error. This chain links TRBV11-1 with TRBJ2-6; TRBD1 aligns across 7 bases. CDR1 is SGHAT and CDR2 is FQDESV in the germline V gene (reference sequence). This CDR3 contains 18 residues. The CDR3 loop reads CASSLAHRGLTGASVLTF. In nucleotides, the CDR3 is TGTGCCAGCAGCTTAGCGCACAGGGGTCTGACTGGGGCCAGCGTCCTGACTTTC.

This clonotype was observed a handful of times. J is TRBJ1-2 and V is TRBV18; no reliable D call. Germline V gene sequence: CDR1 KGHSH, CDR2 LQKENI. With 2 bases removed from V and 5 bases from J, the gap between germline ends came to 15 bases. The CDR3 extends over 15 amino acids. CDR3 coding DNA: TGTGCCAGCTCACCAAGACCGATTTTCATTTATGGCTACACCTTC. This translates into CASSPRPIFIYGYTF.

The sample holds many counts of this clonotype. The gene calls are TRBV19 and TRBJ1-5; D possibly corresponds to TRBD1 (5 bases). Per the germline V gene, CDR1 is LNHDA and CDR2 is SQIVND (reference sequence). With 7 bases removed from V and 7 bases from J, the gap between germline ends came to 20 bases. The CDR3 contains 15 residues. CDR3 residues: CASKRTSLDNQPQHF. The CDR3 DNA reads as TGTGCCAGTAAGCGGACCTCTTTGGACAACCAGCCCCAGCATTTT.

This clonotype has a count of ten or more. The V and J genes are TRBV5-1 and TRBJ1-1, with TRBD1 matching over 8 bases. Germline lookup yields CDR1 SGHRS and CDR2 YFSETQ. With V trimmed by 0 bases and J by 1 base, 2 bases remained unmatched. The CDR3 runs 15 residues. CDR3 amino acids: CASSLDGQGNTEAFF. CDR3 bases: TGCGCCAGCAGCTTGGATGGACAGGGGAACACTGAAGCTTTCTTT. Supplemented by reference TRBV5-1 and TRBJ1-1, the full variable domain reads KAGVTQTPRYLIKTRGQQVTLSCSPISGHRSVSWYQQTPGQGLQFLFEYFSETQRNKGNFPGRFSGRQFSNSRSEMNVSTLELGDSALYLCASSLDGQGNTEAFFGQGTRLTVV.

In this sample, this clonotype turned up many times. This chain connects TRBV21-1 to TRBJ2-1; the listed D gene, TRBD1, was not tested against the DNA. TRBV21-1 is a documented pseudogene. This CDR3 spans 16 amino acids. The CDR3 is CASNPPQDRGQGEQFF. CDR3 sequence (DNA): TGTGCCAGCAATCCACCCCAGGACAGGGGGCAAGGCGAGCAGTTCTTC.

This clonotype showed up many times. The chain carries TRBV20-1 and TRBJ1-1; D call uncertain. With 3 bases removed from V and 7 bases from J, the gap between germline ends came to 3 bases. The CDR3 covers 9 residues. Germline V CDR1 and CDR2: DFQATT, SNEGSKA (reference sequence). CDR3 sequence: CSARGEAFF. DNA for the CDR3: TGCAGTGCTAGGGGTGAAGCTTTCTTT.